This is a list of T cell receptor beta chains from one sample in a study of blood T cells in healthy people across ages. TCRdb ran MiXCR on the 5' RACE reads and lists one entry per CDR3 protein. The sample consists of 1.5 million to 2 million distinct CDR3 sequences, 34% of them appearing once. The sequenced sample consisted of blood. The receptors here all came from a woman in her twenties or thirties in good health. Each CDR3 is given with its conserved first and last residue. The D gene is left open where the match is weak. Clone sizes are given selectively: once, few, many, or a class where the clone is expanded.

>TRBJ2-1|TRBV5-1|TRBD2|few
CASSYLAGGGPQFF
TGCGCCAGCAGCTACTTAGCGGGGGGAGGACCGCAGTTCTTC
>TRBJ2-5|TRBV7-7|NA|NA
CASGNRAQETQYF
TGTGCCAGCGGAAACAGGGCTCAAGAGACCCAGTACTTC
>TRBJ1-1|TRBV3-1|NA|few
CASSHSDGHTEAFF
TGTGCCAGCAGCCATTCTGACGGGCACACTGAAGCTTTCTTT
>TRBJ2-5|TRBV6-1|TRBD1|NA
CACFRGQMQETQYF
TGTGCCTGCTTTAGGGGACAGATGCAAGAGACCCAGTACTTC
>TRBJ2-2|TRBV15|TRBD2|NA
CATKTSGPTNTGELFF
TGTGCCACCAAGACTAGCGGGCCAACGAACACCGGGGAGCTGTTTTTT
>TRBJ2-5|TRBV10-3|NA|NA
CAISSPGVQETQYF
TGCGCCATCAGTTCACCGGGGGTACAAGAGACCCAGTACTTC
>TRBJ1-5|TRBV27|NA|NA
CWLGFLGDDALCSNQPQHF
TGCTGGCTTGGTTTCTTGGGGGATGATGCACTGTGTAGCAATCAGCCCCAGCATTTT
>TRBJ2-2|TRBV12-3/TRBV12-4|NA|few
CASSLRGTNTGELFF
TGTGCCAGCAGTTTGAGGGGGACGAACACCGGGGAGCTGTTTTTT
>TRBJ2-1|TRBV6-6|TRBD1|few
CASRPPGQYNEQFF
TGTGCCAGCAGGCCCCCGGGACAGTACAATGAGCAGTTCTTC
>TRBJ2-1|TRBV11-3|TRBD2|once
CASSSRLAGGPYLFF
TGTGCCAGCAGCTCGAGACTAGCGGGGGGGCCTTATCTGTTCTTC
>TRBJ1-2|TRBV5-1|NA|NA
CASRLSGTANYGYTF
TGCGCCAGCAGGCTCTCCGGGACTGCTAACTATGGCTACACCTTC
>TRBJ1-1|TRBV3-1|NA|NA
CASSQDEGRTAKAFF
TGTGCCAGCAGCCAAGATGAAGGGAGGACAGCTAAAGCTTTCTTT
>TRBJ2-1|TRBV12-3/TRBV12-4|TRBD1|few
CASSFDRGYVTEQFF
TGTGCCAGCAGCTTCGACAGGGGCTACGTAACTGAGCAGTTCTTC
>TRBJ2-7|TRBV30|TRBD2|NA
CAWAPRLAGSYEQYF
TGTGCCTGGGCCCCACGACTAGCGGGGAGCTACGAGCAGTACTTC
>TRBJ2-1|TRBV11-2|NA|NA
CASGGYVRYNEQFF
TGTGCCAGCGGCGGGTATGTGAGATACAATGAGCAGTTCTTC
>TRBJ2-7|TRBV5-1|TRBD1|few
CASSLGDGTGMYEQYF
TGCGCCAGCAGCTTGGGAGACGGGACAGGGATGTACGAGCAGTACTTC
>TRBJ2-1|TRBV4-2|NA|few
CASSQDAADNGWDEQFF
TGTGCCAGCAGCCAAGATGCGGCCGATAACGGGTGGGATGAGCAGTTCTTC
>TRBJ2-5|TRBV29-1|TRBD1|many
CSVAHRGEETQYF
TGCAGCGTCGCTCACAGGGGCGAGGAGACCCAGTACTTC
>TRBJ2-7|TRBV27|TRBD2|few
CASRRWAGDSNEQYF
TGTGCCAGCAGACGGTGGGCGGGAGATTCCAACGAGCAGTACTTC
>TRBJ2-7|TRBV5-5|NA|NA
CASSLRAPHYEQYF
TGTGCCAGCAGCTTGAGAGCCCCGCACTACGAGCAGTACTTC
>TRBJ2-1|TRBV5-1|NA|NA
CASSLERVPFF
TGCGCCAGCAGCTTGGAACGTGTGCCGTTCTTC
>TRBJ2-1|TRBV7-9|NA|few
CASSFGDPIRSSYNEQFF
TGTGCCAGCAGCTTCGGGGACCCTATAAGGAGCTCCTACAATGAGCAGTTCTTC
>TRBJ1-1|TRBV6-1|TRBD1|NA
CASTFGQGSPEAFF
TGTGCCAGCACCTTCGGACAGGGTAGTCCTGAAGCTTTCTTT
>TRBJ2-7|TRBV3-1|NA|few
CASSRGVDTYYEQYF
TGTGCCAGCAGTCGCGGCGTGGACACCTACTACGAGCAGTACTTC
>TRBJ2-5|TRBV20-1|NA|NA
CSARARVGQETQYF
TGCAGTGCTAGGGCCAGGGTGGGCCAAGAGACCCAGTACTTC
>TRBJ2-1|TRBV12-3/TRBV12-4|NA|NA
CASTLGLGVYNEQFF
TGTGCCAGCACTCTAGGACTGGGCGTCTACAATGAGCAGTTCTTC
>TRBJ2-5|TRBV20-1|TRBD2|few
CSARGAGGETQYF
TGCAGTGCTAGGGGAGCGGGGGGTGAGACCCAGTACTTC
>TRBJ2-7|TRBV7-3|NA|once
CASSLETGCEQYF
TGTGCCAGCAGCTTAGAGACCGGATGCGAGCAGTACTTC
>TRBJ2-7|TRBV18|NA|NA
CASNEDGSSYEQYF
TGTGCCAGCAACGAGGACGGTAGCTCCTACGAGCAGTACTTC
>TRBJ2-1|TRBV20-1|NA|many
CSARPRRAAYNEQFF
TGCAGTGCTAGGCCCCGGCGAGCGGCCTACAATGAGCAGTTCTTC
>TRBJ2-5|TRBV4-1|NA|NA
CASSQDEAPLYF
TGCGCCAGCAGCCAAGATGAGGCGCCCTTGTACTTC
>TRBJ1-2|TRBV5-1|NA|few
CASSLEGDPYYGYTF
TGCGCCAGCAGCTTGGAAGGGGACCCCTACTATGGCTACACCTTC
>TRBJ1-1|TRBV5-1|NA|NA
CASSYQERTEAFF
TGCGCCAGCAGCTACCAGGAGCGGACTGAAGCTTTCTTT